These T cell receptor beta chains were read from a single sample in a study of cytomegalovirus exposure and HLA in healthy donors. Sequencing used immunoSEQ multiplex PCR; TCRdb keeps in-frame clones, though not all of them. The sample includes over 110,000 clones, 86% of them seen just once. Material: PBMCs. These receptor sequences come from a man between 18 and 29 years old in good health and CMV-seronegative. The CDR3 runs from the conserved cysteine through the conserved F or W. A D gene is named only where the DNA matches it firmly. Part of the rows lack a size; the others show once, few, many or a class for expanded clones.

D	V	size	length	J	DNA	CDR3
TRBD1	TRBV27	NA	16	TRBJ2-3	TGTGCCAGCAGGACCCGGGACAGGGGGGCAACAGATACGCAGTATTTT	CASRTRDRGATDTQYF
NA	TRBV18	NA	13	TRBJ1-2	TGTGCCAGCTCACCAGTTGAACAGGGTGGCTACACCTTC	CASSPVEQGGYTF
NA	TRBV21-1	NA	14	TRBJ2-7	TGTGCCAGCAGCAAAGAACCGGGGACAGGCGAGCAGTACTTC	CASSKEPGTGEQYF
NA	TRBV4-1	NA	15	TRBJ2-2	TGCGCCAGCAGCCAAGAATTGTCCTACACCGGGGAGCTGTTTTTT	CASSQELSYTGELFF
TRBD1	TRBV28	large	15	TRBJ1-5	TGTGCCAGCAGTTTTCCCGGACCAGGGGGTCAGCCCCAGCATTTT	CASSFPGPGGQPQHF
NA	TRBV6-5	NA	15	TRBJ2-7	TGTGCCAGCAGGCGCTGGACAGAGACCTCCTACGAGCAGTACTTC	CASRRWTETSYEQYF
NA	TRBV15	NA	15	TRBJ2-1	TGTGCCACCAGCAGAGATCGCGAAGTATTCAATGAGCAGTTCTTC	CATSRDREVFNEQFF
NA	TRBV10-2	once	16	TRBJ1-4	TGCGCCAGCAGTGACAGGGAGGGCGCAACTAATGAAAAACTGTTTTTT	CASSDREGATNEKLFF
TRBD1	TRBV6-1	NA	15	TRBJ2-5	TGTGCCAGCAGCCCGGGACAGATCTTCCAAGAGACCCAGTACTTC	CASSPGQIFQETQYF
TRBD1	TRBV9	NA	13	TRBJ1-2	TGTGCCAGCAGCGCTGGGACAGGTTATGGCTACACCTTC	CASSAGTGYGYTF
NA	TRBV5-1	few	15	TRBJ1-1	TGCGCCAGCAGCTGGGGCGACCGGCTAAGGGATGAAGCTTTCTTT	CASSWGDRLRDEAFF
TRBD1	TRBV9	NA	15	TRBJ1-3	TGTGCCAGCAGCGGACAGGGGATACGGGGAAACACCATATATTTT	CASSGQGIRGNTIYF
NA	TRBV7-2	NA	12	TRBJ1-1	TGTGCCAGCAGCTTATCTTGGCAGGCGGCTTTCTTT	CASSLSWQAAFF
TRBD1	TRBV2	few	14	TRBJ1-5	TGTGCCAGCAGTCGGACAGGGGGAGGTCAGCCCCAGCATTTT	CASSRTGGGQPQHF
TRBD1	TRBV2	NA	15	TRBJ1-1	TGTGCCAGCAGGGGGCCAGGGGGCTTTAACACTGAAGCTTTCTTT	CASRGPGGFNTEAFF
TRBD1	TRBV5-1	NA	15	TRBJ2-7	TGCGCCAGCAGCTTGGCCGGGACAGTCTCCTACGAGCAGTACTTC	CASSLAGTVSYEQYF
TRBD1	TRBV7-9	once	14	TRBJ1-2	TGTGCCAGCAGCTTATTACAGGGGGCCTCTGGCTACACCTTC	CASSLLQGASGYTF
NA	TRBV4-1	few	14	TRBJ2-1	TGCGCCAGCAGCCACGTAACCAGGGGCGGTGAGCAGTTCTTC	CASSHVTRGGEQFF
TRBD2	TRBV6-5	NA	16	TRBJ2-7	TGTGCCAGCAGTTACGCCGGGACTAGCGGGAGCTACGAGCAGTACTTC	CASSYAGTSGSYEQYF
NA	TRBV30	once	13	TRBJ1-2	TGTGCCTGGAGTATAGGGAGTAACTATGGCTACACCTTC	CAWSIGSNYGYTF
NA	TRBV14	NA	16	TRBJ1-4	TGTGCCAGCAGCCAAGATATGGTGATTCAGGGAGGGAAACTGTTTTTT	CASSQDMVIQGGKLFF
NA	TRBV7-2	NA	15	TRBJ2-7	TGTGCCAGCAGCCCCGGGGTCCAAAGCTCCTACGAGCAGTACTTC	CASSPGVQSSYEQYF
NA	TRBV7-9	NA	14	TRBJ1-5	TGTGCCAGCAGCGCCGGGGGGAGCAATCAGCCCCAGCATTTT	CASSAGGSNQPQHF
TRBD1	TRBV5-4	NA	16	TRBJ1-4	TGTGCCAGCAGCCCTGGGACAGGGAGGTCTAATGAAAAACTGTTTTTT	CASSPGTGRSNEKLFF
NA	TRBV27	NA	16	TRBJ2-7	TGTGCCAGCAGTCCCAATCCCGGACTGGACTCCTACGAGCAGTACTTC	CASSPNPGLDSYEQYF
NA	TRBV19	once	13	TRBJ2-7	TGTGCCAGTAGTATCGGCGGTTCCTACGAGCAGTACTTC	CASSIGGSYEQYF
NA	TRBV6-1	NA	15	TRBJ1-3	TGTGCCAGCAGTGAAGCCGAGGGAAGCGGAAACACCATATATTTT	CASSEAEGSGNTIYF
TRBD1	TRBV6-1	NA	12	TRBJ1-1	TGTGCCAGCAGACAGGGGAGCACTGAAGCTTTCTTT	CASRQGSTEAFF
TRBD1	TRBV16	NA	14	TRBJ2-5	TGTGCCAGCAGCCCCTGGGGACAGGAGTTAACTCAGTACTTC	CASSPWGQELTQYF
TRBD2	TRBV5-4	few	17	TRBJ2-7	TGTGCCAGCAGCGCCGAGCCGTTACTAGCGGGAGTACACGAGCAGTACTTC	CASSAEPLLAGVHEQYF
TRBD2	TRBV7-2	few	19	TRBJ2-1	TGTGCCAGCAGATCCCCCTCAGGTTTAATGCGGGAGGAAATCGATGAGCAGTTCTTC	CASRSPSGLMREEIDEQFF
TRBD1	TRBV6-6	once	14	TRBJ2-7	TGTGCCAGCAGTTACTCTGGGACAGACTACGAGCAGTACTTC	CASSYSGTDYEQYF
TRBD1	TRBV14	NA	14	TRBJ2-5	TGTGCCAGCAGCCAAGAAACAGGGGAGGAGACCCAGTACTTC	CASSQETGEETQYF
NA	TRBV6-1	NA	15	TRBJ2-6	TGTGCCAGCAGTGAAGCCCAATCTGGGGCCAACGTCCTGACTTTC	CASSEAQSGANVLTF
TRBD1	TRBV6-1	NA	14	TRBJ1-1	TGTGCCACCAACCGGGACAGGCAGGGGACTGAAGCTTTCTTT	CATNRDRQGTEAFF
TRBD1	TRBV10-3	NA	13	TRBJ2-7	TGTGCCATCCAGGACAGGATCTCCTACGAGCAGTACTTC	CAIQDRISYEQYF
TRBD1	TRBV29-1	NA	14	TRBJ1-1	TGCAGCGCCGTTTGGGACCGGACAGGGCTTGAAGCTTTCTTT	CSAVWDRTGLEAFF
TRBD1	TRBV6-5	NA	15	TRBJ2-7	TGTGCCAGCAGGACCCCTGGACAGGGTTCTCACGAGCAGTACTTC	CASRTPGQGSHEQYF
NA	TRBV9	few	15	TRBJ1-3	TGTGCCAGCAGCGCTCAACATTTTGCTGGAAACACCATATATTTT	CASSAQHFAGNTIYF
TRBD2	TRBV5-6	once	14	TRBJ2-3	TGTGCCAGCAGCCGTAGCGGGAGCACAGATACGCAGTATTTT	CASSRSGSTDTQYF
TRBD1	TRBV14	NA	14	TRBJ1-2	TGTGCCAGCAGCCCGAGGACAGGGGGGCATGGCTACACCTTC	CASSPRTGGHGYTF
TRBD1	TRBV6-1	few	15	TRBJ1-6	TGTGCCAGCATAGAGGCAGGGGGCAGAAATTCACCCCTCCACTTT	CASIEAGGRNSPLHF
TRBD1	TRBV29-1	NA	14	TRBJ1-3	TGCAGCGTGGAGGGGGACAGGGCTGGAAACACCATATATTTT	CSVEGDRAGNTIYF
NA	TRBV4-3	once	15	TRBJ2-7	TGCGCCAGCAGCCAGGACACACGGGACTTCTACGAGCAGTACTTC	CASSQDTRDFYEQYF
NA	TRBV7-9	NA	16	TRBJ2-1	TGTGCCAGCAGCTCTAGGCGGAGGGGGCGTAGCGATGAGCAGTTCTTC	CASSSRRRGRSDEQFF
NA	TRBV9	NA	14	TRBJ2-5	TGTGCCAGCAGCGTAGAAGTCGCGGAAGAGACCCAGTACTTC	CASSVEVAEETQYF
NA	TRBV27	once	12	TRBJ1-1	TGTGCCAGCAGTTTATACACGGGTGAAGCTTTCTTT	CASSLYTGEAFF
NA	TRBV7-6	NA	14	TRBJ2-7	TGTGCCAGCAGCTTAGACTTCCAGGGTTACGAGCAGTACTTC	CASSLDFQGYEQYF
TRBD1	TRBV28	NA	14	TRBJ2-1	TGTGCCAGCAGTTTATTGGGCAGGGGGCATGAGCAGTTCTTC	CASSLLGRGHEQFF
NA	TRBV5-6	NA	15	TRBJ1-6	TGTGCCAGCAGCTGGTTTGACAGAGCTAATTCACCCCTCCACTTT	CASSWFDRANSPLHF
NA	TRBV5-5	few	13	TRBJ2-7	TGTGCCAGCAGCTTGGCCGTATCCTACGAGCAGTACTTC	CASSLAVSYEQYF
NA	TRBV27	once	18	TRBJ1-5	TGTGCCAGCAGTTTAAGTGCCGAGGGGGTTTATAGCAATCAGCCCCAGCATTTT	CASSLSAEGVYSNQPQHF
TRBD1	TRBV7-9	NA	14	TRBJ1-2	TGTGCCAGCAGCTTAGAGACAGGGATCTATGGCTACACCTTC	CASSLETGIYGYTF
TRBD1	TRBV27	once	16	TRBJ1-2	TGTGCCAGCCACCCCCTTACAGGGGTTAATAACTATGGCTACACCTTC	CASHPLTGVNNYGYTF
TRBD1	TRBV7-9	NA	16	TRBJ2-7	TGTGCCAGCAGCACCCCACCTACCTGGACAGGGGAAAATCAGTACTTC	CASSTPPTWTGENQYF
TRBD2	TRBV20-1	NA	11	TRBJ2-7	TGCAGTGCTAGCGGGAGGGGCGAGCAGTACTTC	CSASGRGEQYF
TRBD2	TRBV11-2	NA	15	TRBJ2-7	TGTGCCAGCAGCTTAGAGCCTAGCGGACCCTACGAGCAGTACTTC	CASSLEPSGPYEQYF
NA	TRBV28	NA	15	TRBJ2-7	TGTGCCAGCAGTCAAGGGGCTCAGGGGAGTCACGAGCAGTACTTC	CASSQGAQGSHEQYF
NA	TRBV25-1	NA	16	TRBJ2-3	TGTGCCAGCAGTCTCAATGGAGGGCCAAGCACAGATACGCAGTATTTT	CASSLNGGPSTDTQYF
NA	TRBV6-5	few	14	TRBJ1-5	TGTGCCAGCTCATCGAGCAGGGTTCGTCAGCCCCAGCATTTT	CASSSSRVRQPQHF